What follows are 24 T cell receptor beta chains derived from one specimen sequenced in a study of cytomegalovirus exposure and HLA in healthy donors (dated by TCRdb to about 2017). Library preparation used the immunoSEQ multiplex PCR assay. For the multiplex PCR, a mixture combining 60 forward primers for TCR Vbeta segments and 13 reverse primers for TCR Jbeta segments was used. TCRdb retrieved this table from immuneACCESS and kept in-frame rearrangements only. Not all clones are present; in checked studies, unresolved V genes account for under half, and no reason is known for the remainder. The sample table contains under 200,000 clones; only one count was recorded for approximately 59% of them. The ten largest clones capture around 2.9% of the sample. The sequenced sample consisted of PBMCs. Receptors originate from a middle-aged man in good health and CMV-seronegative.

The chain uses TRBV28 and TRBJ2-3; 11 bases align to TRBD2. Germline V lookup: CDR1 MDHEN, CDR2 SYDVKM. The J segment lost 2 bases and the V segment lost 7 bases, leaving 5 bases of the junction unmatched. CDR3 size: 15 residues. DNA of the CDR3: TGTGCCAGCATTAATAGCGGGGGGGCCACAGATACGCAGTATTTT. Translating gives CASINSGGATDTQYF.

The chain has TRBV5-4 and TRBJ1-1; a weak D match, TRBD1 (5 bases). Trimming removed 3 bases from V and 1 base from J, with 16 bases in between. The germline V gene encodes CDR1 SGHNT and CDR2 YYREEE (reference sequence). This CDR3 contains 16 residues. The CDR3 coding sequence is TGTGCCAGCAGCTCTCTTTTGGGGAGGGGGAACACTGAAGCTTTCTTT. Translation gives CASSSLLGRGNTEAFF.

The CDR3 sequence is CASSLGTGSHEQYF. DNA of the CDR3: TGTGCCAGCAGCTTAGGGACAGGGTCCCACGAGCAGTACTTC. The chain carries TRBV7-8 and TRBJ2-7, with TRBD1 matching 8 bases. The CDR3 extends over 14 amino acids. V was pared by 1 base and J by 5 bases, with 4 bases of the junction left unmatched. Per germline, CDR1 SGHVS and CDR2 FQNEAQ.

The chain has TRBV11-2 and TRBJ2-1; 7 nucleotides match TRBD2. V lost 4 bases, J lost 13 bases, and 16 bases stayed unmatched. CDR1 and CDR2 (germline): SGHAT, FQNNGV. This CDR3 has 15 residues. This chain's CDR3 is CASSYSGARVTSQFF. The CDR3 bases are TGTGCCAGCAGCTATAGTGGGGCCAGGGTGACTAGCCAGTTCTTC.

The chain couples TRBV5-6 to TRBJ2-7; D perhaps matches TRBD2 (5 bases). The germline gives CDR1 SGHDT, CDR2 YYEEEE. V was cut by 2 bases and J by 7 bases, with 13 bases left in between. The CDR3 sequence is 13 residues long. The CDR3 loop is CASSFSGLSEQYF. The CDR3 nucleotides are TGTGCCAGCAGCTTCTCGGGATTATCTGAGCAGTACTTC.

The rearrangement links TRBV2 to TRBJ2-2; D is perhaps TRBD1 (5 bases). Germline V lookup: CDR1 SNHLY, CDR2 FYNNEI. The CDR3 is made up of 13 amino acids. V was shortened by 7 bases and J by 6 bases, with 12 bases between the two germline ends. This chain's CDR3 is CASNVGVAGELFF. Here the CDR3 DNA reads TGTGCCAGCAATGTAGGGGTGGCCGGGGAGCTGTTTTTT. Based on the CDR3 plus reference TRBV2 and TRBJ2-2, the full variable domain is EPEVTQTPSHQVTQMGQEVILRCVPISNHLYFYWYRQILGQKVEFLVSFYNNEISEKSEIFDDQFSVERPDGSNFTLKIRSTKLEDSAMYFCASNVGVAGELFFGEGSRLTVL.

In nucleotides, the CDR3 is TGCGCCAGCAGCTTTTCGGCTAGCGACGAGCAGTACTTC. As protein: CASSFSASDEQYF. The chain couples TRBV5-1 to TRBJ2-7; a possible D gene is TRBD2 (6 bases). Trimming stripped 2 bases from V and 5 bases from J, with 11 bases between. This CDR3 spans 13 amino acids. In germline, CDR1 is SGHRS, CDR2 YFSETQ.

The chain carries TRBV5-1 and TRBJ2-7, with 10 nucleotides matching TRBD2. The CDR3 covers 15 residues. The J segment lost 4 bases and the V segment lost 3 bases, leaving 7 bases of the junction unmatched. Germline-derived CDR1 and CDR2 are SGHRS and YFSETQ. Written as DNA, the CDR3 is TGCGCCAGCAGCTCAGTAGCGGGAGGTTTGTACGAGCAGTACTTC. This sequence encodes CASSSVAGGLYEQYF.

V is TRBV28 and J is TRBJ2-5, with no clear D. Germline V gives CDR1 MDHEN, CDR2 SYDVKM. The V end lost 2 bases, the J end lost 7 bases, and 14 bases lay between the germline ends. The CDR3 contains 14 residues. The CDR3 region is CASSLAVNIGTQYF. CDR3 sequence (DNA): TGTGCCAGCAGTTTAGCTGTAAACATTGGGACCCAGTACTTC.

A few counts support this clone. The rearrangement links TRBV18 to TRBJ1-1; tentative D call: TRBD1 (6 bases). Trimming removed 3 bases from V and 7 bases from J, with 12 bases in between. Per the germline V gene, CDR1 is KGHSH and CDR2 is LQKENI. CDR3 length: 13 amino acids. CDR3 in amino acids: CASSPRTEGEAFF. The CDR3 DNA reads as TGTGCCAGCTCACCGAGGACAGAGGGTGAAGCTTTCTTT.

The chain uses TRBV7-2 and TRBJ2-3, with 9 bases lining up with TRBD1. This CDR3 has 15 amino acids. Germline-derived CDR1 and CDR2 are SGHTA and FQGNSA. Unmatched junction bases numbered 9, after V lost 5 bases and J lost 6 bases. The CDR3 sequence: CASSPRTGEVDTQYF. The CDR3 DNA reads TGTGCCAGCAGCCCCCGGACAGGGGAGGTGGATACGCAGTATTTT.

The V call is TRBV5-1, the J call TRBJ2-7; 13 bases match TRBD2. CDR1 SGHRS and CDR2 YFSETQ come from the germline V gene. Losses at the gene ends were 3 bases for V and 5 bases for J; bases not matched to a gene: 5. CDR3 size: 15 residues. CDR3 nucleotide sequence: TGCGCCAGCAGCTGGAGACTAGCGGGAGGACACGAGCAGTACTTC. Amino acid sequence: CASSWRLAGGHEQYF.

The J gene is TRBJ2-1, the V gene TRBV27, with a possible D match to TRBD2 (5 bases). In germline, CDR1 is MNHEY, CDR2 SMNVEV (reference sequence). The CDR3 spans 14 residues. The V gene lost 7 bases and the J gene lost 2 bases, with 12 bases spanning the gap. The CDR3 here is CASTREGAYNEQFF. Here the CDR3 DNA reads TGTGCCAGCACCCGAGAGGGCGCCTACAATGAGCAGTTCTTC.

This clone has just a few counts. This chain joins TRBV5-4 and TRBJ2-7; 7 bases fit TRBD1. V lost 4 bases and J lost 5; bases outside the gene matches: 9. The CDR3 spans 14 residues. Germline CDR1 reads SGHNT; CDR2 reads YYREEE (reference sequence). The chain's CDR3 is CASSISTGVDEQYF. The CDR3 nucleotides read TGTGCCAGCAGCATATCAACAGGGGTCGACGAGCAGTACTTC.

The chain is built from TRBV7-6 and TRBJ2-5, with 9 bases that match TRBD2. CDR3 length: 14 amino acids. Germline-derived CDR1 and CDR2 are SGHVS and FNYEAQ. Trimming removed 5 bases from V and 1 base from J; junction bases left unmatched: 2. The CDR3 DNA sequence: TGTGCCAGCAGCACAGCGGGAGGCCAAGAGACCCAGTACTTC. Residues: CASSTAGGQETQYF.

This chain links TRBV9 with TRBJ2-7, with 10 nucleotides matching TRBD1. This CDR3 is built from 14 residues. Trimming removed 2 bases from V and 5 bases from J; junction bases left unmatched: 4. Germline V CDR1 and CDR2: SGDLS, YYNGEE. The CDR3 here is CASSVRDRGNEQYF. In nucleotides, the CDR3 is TGTGCCAGCAGCGTTCGGGACAGGGGTAACGAGCAGTACTTC.

This chain connects TRBV5-6 to TRBJ2-2; D gene ambiguous. This CDR3 spans 16 amino acids. CDR1 is SGHDT, CDR2 YYEEEE, per germline. V lost 2 bases and J lost 2, with 13 bases in between. CDR3 in amino acids: CASSFLRRPNTGELFF. The CDR3 nucleotides read TGTGCCAGCAGCTTTCTGCGGCGCCCAAACACCGGGGAGCTGTTTTTT.

The chain carries TRBV27 and TRBJ2-7, with a weak D call TRBD2 (7 bases). Trimming left V 7 bases short and J 4 bases short, with 20 bases between. Germline lookup yields CDR1 MNHEY and CDR2 SMNVEV (reference sequence). The CDR3 consists of 15 residues. This CDR3 reads CASTKGGAAGYEQYF. The CDR3 region has the DNA TGTGCCAGCACCAAAGGGGGGGCCGCCGGGTACGAGCAGTACTTC.

For this clone: This sample also contains other DNA sequences that code for the same CDR3. The V call is TRBV18, the J call TRBJ2-1; D may be TRBD1 (6 bases). CDR1 and CDR2 (germline): KGHSH, LQKENI. V was clipped by 3 bases and J by 6 bases, with 9 bases between them. The CDR3 runs 13 residues. This chain's CDR3 is CASSPAQGNEQFF. The DNA for the CDR3 is TGTGCCAGCTCACCCGCACAGGGCAATGAGCAGTTCTTC.

This clone was found a few times. This chain connects TRBV2 to TRBJ1-1; D may be TRBD1 (6 bases). CDR3 size: 12 residues. Looked up from germline, CDR1 is SNHLY and CDR2 is FYNNEI. The ends were cut back, 5 bases at V and 4 bases at J, with 8 bases in the middle. CDR3 in DNA: TGTGCCAGCAGTACAGGGTTCACTGAAGCTTTCTTT. Its translation is CASSTGFTEAFF. Full variable domain (remainder filled in from reference TRBV2 and TRBJ1-1): EPEVTQTPSHQVTQMGQEVILRCVPISNHLYFYWYRQILGQKVEFLVSFYNNEISEKSEIFDDQFSVERPDGSNFTLKIRSTKLEDSAMYFCASSTGFTEAFFGQGTRLTVV.

This clone was observed a single time. The chain couples TRBV19 to TRBJ1-1; possibly TRBD1 for D (6 bases). The CDR3 has 14 residues. Germline CDR1 and CDR2: LNHDA and SQIVND (reference sequence). V lost 6 bases and J lost 10, with 21 bases in between. CDR3 sequence reads: CASRKTGTGRGAFF. The CDR3 nucleotides read TGTGCCAGTAGAAAAACCGGGACGGGCAGGGGAGCTTTCTTT. Combining the CDR3 with reference TRBV19 and TRBJ1-1 gives the whole variable domain DGGITQSPKYLFRKEGQNVTLSCEQNLNHDAMYWYRQDPGQGLRLIYYSQIVNDFQKGDIAEGYSVSREKKESFPLTVTSAQKNPTAFYLCASRKTGTGRGAFFGQGTRLTVV.

The gene calls are TRBV9 and TRBJ1-5, with 8 bases that match TRBD1. CDR1 SGDLS and CDR2 YYNGEE come from the germline V gene. V dropped 3 bases and J dropped 6; count of bases not matched to a gene: 5. The CDR3 is 14 amino acids. DNA of the CDR3: TGTGCCAGCAGCGCACAGGGGGGGACTCAGCCCCAGCATTTT. This codes for CASSAQGGTQPQHF.

The V and J genes are TRBV19 and TRBJ2-3; TRBD2 agrees at 11 bases. This CDR3 comprises 16 residues. V lost 3 bases to trimming and J lost 0 bases; unmatched junction nucleotides: 2. CDR1 and CDR2 from the germline V gene are LNHDA and SQIVND (reference sequence). CDR3 bases: TGTGCCAGTAGTATCATAGCGGGGGGGAGCACAGATACGCAGTATTTT. This encodes CASSIIAGGSTDTQYF.

The chain recombines TRBV5-8 with TRBJ1-1, with unresolved D. CDR1 is SGHTS and CDR2 is YDEGEE in the germline V gene. The ends were cut back, 3 bases at V and 2 bases at J, with 8 bases in the middle. There are 13 residues in the CDR3. This CDR3 is CASSWRVNTEAFF. The DNA of the CDR3 is TGTGCCAGCAGCTGGAGGGTAAACACTGAAGCTTTCTTT.